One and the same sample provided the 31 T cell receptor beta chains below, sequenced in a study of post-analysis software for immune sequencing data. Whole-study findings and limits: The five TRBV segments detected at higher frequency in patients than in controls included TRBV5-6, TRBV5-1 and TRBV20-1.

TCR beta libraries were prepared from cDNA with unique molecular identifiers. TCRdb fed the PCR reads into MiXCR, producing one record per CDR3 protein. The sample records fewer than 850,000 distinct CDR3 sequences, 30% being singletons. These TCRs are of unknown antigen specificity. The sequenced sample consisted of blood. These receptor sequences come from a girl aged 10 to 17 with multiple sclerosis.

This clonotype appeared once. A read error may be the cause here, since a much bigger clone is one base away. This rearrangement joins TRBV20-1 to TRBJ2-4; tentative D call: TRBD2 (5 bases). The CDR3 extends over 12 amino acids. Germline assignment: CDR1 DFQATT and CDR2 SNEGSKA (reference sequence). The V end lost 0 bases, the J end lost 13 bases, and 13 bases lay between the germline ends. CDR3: CSARDPDYVQYF. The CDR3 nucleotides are TGCAGTGCTAGAGATCCCGACTACGTGCAGTACTTC.

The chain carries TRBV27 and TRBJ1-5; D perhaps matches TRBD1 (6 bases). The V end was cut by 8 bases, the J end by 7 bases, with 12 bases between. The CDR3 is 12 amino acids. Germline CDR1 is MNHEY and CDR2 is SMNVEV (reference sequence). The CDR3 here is CASREGTQPQHF. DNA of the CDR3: TGTGCCAGCCGGGAGGGGACACAGCCCCAGCATTTT.

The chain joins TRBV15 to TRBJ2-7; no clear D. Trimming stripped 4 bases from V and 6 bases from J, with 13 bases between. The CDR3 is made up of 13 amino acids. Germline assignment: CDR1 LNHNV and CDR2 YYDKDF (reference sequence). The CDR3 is CATSNKRVGEQYF. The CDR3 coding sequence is TGTGCCACCAGCAATAAACGAGTGGGCGAGCAGTACTTC.

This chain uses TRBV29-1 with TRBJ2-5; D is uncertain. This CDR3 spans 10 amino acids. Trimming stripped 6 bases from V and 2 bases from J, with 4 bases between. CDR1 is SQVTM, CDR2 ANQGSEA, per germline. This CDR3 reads CSVRQETQYF. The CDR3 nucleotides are TGCAGCGTCCGTCAAGAGACCCAGTACTTC.

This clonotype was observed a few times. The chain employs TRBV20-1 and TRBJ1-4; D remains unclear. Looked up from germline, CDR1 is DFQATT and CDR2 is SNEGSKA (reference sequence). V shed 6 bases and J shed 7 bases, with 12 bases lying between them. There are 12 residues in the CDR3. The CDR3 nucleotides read TGCAGTGCCTACGGACGTAGTGAAAAACTGTTTTTT. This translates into CSAYGRSEKLFF.

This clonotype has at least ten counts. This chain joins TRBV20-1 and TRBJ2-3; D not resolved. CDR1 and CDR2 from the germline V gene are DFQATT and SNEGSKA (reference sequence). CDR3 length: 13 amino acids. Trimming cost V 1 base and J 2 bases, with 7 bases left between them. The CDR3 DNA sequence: TGCAGTGCTAGAGTCCAAGCCACAGATACGCAGTATTTT. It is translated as CSARVQATDTQYF.

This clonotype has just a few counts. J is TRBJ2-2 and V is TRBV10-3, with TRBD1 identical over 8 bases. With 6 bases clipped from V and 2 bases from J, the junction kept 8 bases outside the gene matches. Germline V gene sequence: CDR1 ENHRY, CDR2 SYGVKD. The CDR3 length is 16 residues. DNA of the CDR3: TGTGCCATCAGCAAACCGACAGGGGCCAACACCGGGGAGCTGTTTTTT. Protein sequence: CAISKPTGANTGELFF.

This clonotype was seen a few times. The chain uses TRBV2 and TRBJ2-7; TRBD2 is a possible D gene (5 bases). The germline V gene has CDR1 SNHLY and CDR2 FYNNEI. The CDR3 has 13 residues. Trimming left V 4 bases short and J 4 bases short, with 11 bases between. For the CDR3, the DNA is TGTGCCAGCAGTGCAAGCGGTGCTTACGAGCAGTACTTC. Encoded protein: CASSASGAYEQYF.

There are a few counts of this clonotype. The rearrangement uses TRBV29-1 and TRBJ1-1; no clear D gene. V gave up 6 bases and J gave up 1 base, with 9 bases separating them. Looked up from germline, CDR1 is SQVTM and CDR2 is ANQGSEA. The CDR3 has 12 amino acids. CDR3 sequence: CSVGNGNTEAFF. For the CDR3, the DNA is TGCAGCGTGGGGAACGGGAACACTGAAGCTTTCTTT. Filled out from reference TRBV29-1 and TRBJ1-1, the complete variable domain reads SAVISQKPSRDICQRGTSLTIQCQVDSQVTMMFWYRQQPGQSLTLIATANQGSEATYESGFVIDKFPISRPNLTFSTLTVSNMSPEDSSIYLCSVGNGNTEAFFGQGTRLTVV.

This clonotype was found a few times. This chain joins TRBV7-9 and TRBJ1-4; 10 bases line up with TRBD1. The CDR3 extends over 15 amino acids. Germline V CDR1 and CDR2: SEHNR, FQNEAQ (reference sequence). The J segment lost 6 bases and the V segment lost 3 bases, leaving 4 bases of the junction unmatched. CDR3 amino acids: CASSLRGTGDEKLFF. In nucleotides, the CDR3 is TGTGCCAGCAGCTTGAGAGGGACAGGGGATGAAAAACTGTTTTTT.

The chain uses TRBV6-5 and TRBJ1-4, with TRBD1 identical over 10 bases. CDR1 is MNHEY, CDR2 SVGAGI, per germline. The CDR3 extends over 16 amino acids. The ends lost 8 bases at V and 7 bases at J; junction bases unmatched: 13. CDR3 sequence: CASRSRDRGRGEKLFF. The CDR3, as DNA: TGTGCCAGCCGTTCCCGGGACAGGGGCAGGGGTGAAAAACTGTTTTTT.

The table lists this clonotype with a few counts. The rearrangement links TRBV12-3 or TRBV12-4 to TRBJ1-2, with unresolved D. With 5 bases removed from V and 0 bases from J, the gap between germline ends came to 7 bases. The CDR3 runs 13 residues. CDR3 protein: CASSPVANYGYTF. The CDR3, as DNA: TGTGCCAGCAGTCCGGTCGCTAACTATGGCTACACCTTC.

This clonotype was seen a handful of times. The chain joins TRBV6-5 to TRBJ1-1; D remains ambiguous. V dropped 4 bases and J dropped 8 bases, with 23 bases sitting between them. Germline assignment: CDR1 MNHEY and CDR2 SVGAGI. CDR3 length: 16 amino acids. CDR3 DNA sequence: TGTGCCAGCAGTTTTGACGTTGCGGACGGCCCCACGGAAGCTTTCTTT. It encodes CASSFDVADGPTEAFF.

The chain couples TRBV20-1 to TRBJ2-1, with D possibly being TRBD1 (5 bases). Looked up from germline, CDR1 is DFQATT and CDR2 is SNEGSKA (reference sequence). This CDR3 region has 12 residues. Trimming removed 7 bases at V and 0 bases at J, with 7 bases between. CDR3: CSERGSYNEQFF. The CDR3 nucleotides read TGCAGTGAAAGGGGCTCCTACAATGAGCAGTTCTTC.

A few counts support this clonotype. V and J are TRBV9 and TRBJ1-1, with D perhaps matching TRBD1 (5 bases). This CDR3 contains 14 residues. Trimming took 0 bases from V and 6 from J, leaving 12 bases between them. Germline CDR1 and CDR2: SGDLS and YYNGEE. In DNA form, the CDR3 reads TGTGCCAGCAGCGTAGAGGCCAGGGACGCTGAAGCTTTCTTT. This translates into CASSVEARDAEAFF. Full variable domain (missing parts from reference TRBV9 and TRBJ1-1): DSGVTQTPKHLITATGQRVTLRCSPRSGDLSVYWYQQSLDQGLQFLIQYYNGEERAKGNILERFSAQQFPDLHSELNLSSLELGDSALYFCASSVEARDAEAFFGQGTRLTVV.

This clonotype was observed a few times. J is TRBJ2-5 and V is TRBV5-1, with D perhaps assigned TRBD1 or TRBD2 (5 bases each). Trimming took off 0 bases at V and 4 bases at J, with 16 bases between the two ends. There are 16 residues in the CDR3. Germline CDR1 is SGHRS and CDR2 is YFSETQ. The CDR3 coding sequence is TGCGCCAGCAGCTTGGAACGGGACGGGCTCGGAGAGACCCAGTACTTC. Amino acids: CASSLERDGLGETQYF.

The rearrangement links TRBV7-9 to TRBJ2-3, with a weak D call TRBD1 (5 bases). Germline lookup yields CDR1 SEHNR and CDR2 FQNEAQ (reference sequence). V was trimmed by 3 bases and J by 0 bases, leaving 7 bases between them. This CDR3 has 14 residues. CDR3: CASSFPGSTDTQYF. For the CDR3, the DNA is TGTGCCAGCAGCTTTCCAGGGAGCACAGATACGCAGTATTTT.

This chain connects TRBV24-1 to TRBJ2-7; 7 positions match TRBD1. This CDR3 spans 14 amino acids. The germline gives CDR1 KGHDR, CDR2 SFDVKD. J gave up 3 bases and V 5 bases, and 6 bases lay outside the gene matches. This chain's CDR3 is CATSGPGQIYEQYF. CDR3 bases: TGTGCCACCAGTGGCCCGGGACAGATCTACGAGCAGTACTTC.

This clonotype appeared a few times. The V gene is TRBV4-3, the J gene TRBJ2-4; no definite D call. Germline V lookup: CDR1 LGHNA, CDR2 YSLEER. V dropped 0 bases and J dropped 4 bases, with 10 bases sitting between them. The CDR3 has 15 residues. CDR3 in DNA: TGCGCCAGCAGCCAAGATCGCCGGACGAAAAACATTCAGTACTTC. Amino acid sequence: CASSQDRRTKNIQYF.

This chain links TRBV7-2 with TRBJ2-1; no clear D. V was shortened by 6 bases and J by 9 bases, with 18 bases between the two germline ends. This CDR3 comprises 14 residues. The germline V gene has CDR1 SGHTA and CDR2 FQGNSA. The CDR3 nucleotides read TGTGCCAGCAGTCAAAGACGCCGGACGGGTGAGCAGTTCTTC. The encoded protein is CASSQRRRTGEQFF. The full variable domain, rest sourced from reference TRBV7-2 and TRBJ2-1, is GAGVSQSPSNKVTEKGKDVELRCDPISGHTALYWYRQSLGQGLEFLIYFQGNSAPDKSGLPSDRFSAERTGGSVSTLTIQRTQQEDSAVYLCASSQRRRTGEQFFGPGTRLTVL.

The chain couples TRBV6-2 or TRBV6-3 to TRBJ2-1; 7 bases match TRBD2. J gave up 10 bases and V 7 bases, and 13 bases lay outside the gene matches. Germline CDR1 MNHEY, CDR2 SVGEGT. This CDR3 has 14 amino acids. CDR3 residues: CASTLQREGSEQFF. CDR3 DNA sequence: TGTGCCAGCACCTTACAGCGGGAAGGGTCGGAGCAGTTCTTC.

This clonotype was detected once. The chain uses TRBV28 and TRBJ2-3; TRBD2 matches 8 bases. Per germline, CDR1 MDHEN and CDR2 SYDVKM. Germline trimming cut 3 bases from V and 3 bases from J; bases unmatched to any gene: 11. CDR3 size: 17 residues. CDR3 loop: CASSFGTRGWSTDTQYF. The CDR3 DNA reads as TGTGCCAGCAGTTTCGGGACTAGGGGATGGTCGACAGATACGCAGTATTTT.

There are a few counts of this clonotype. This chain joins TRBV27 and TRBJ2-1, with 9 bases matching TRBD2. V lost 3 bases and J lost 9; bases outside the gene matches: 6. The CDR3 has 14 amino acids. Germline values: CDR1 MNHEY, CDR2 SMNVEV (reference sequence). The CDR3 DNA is TGTGCCAGCAGTTTGCGGGAGGGCCTCGGTGAGCAGTTCTTC. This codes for CASSLREGLGEQFF.

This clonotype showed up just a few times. This CDR3 reads CATSDSNYYEQYF. CDR3 bases: TGTGCCACCAGTGATTCCAACTACTACGAGCAGTACTTC. The chain uses TRBV24-1 and TRBJ2-7; D gene uncertain. V dropped 2 bases and J dropped 3 bases, with 7 bases sitting between them. The CDR3 is 13 residues long. From germline, CDR1 is KGHDR and CDR2 SFDVKD.

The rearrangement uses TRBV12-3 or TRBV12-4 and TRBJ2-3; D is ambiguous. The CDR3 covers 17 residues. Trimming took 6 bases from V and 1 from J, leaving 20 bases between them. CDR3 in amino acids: CASRSPYKERGTDTQYF. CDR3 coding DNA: TGTGCCAGCAGATCCCCTTACAAGGAACGGGGCACAGATACGCAGTATTTT.

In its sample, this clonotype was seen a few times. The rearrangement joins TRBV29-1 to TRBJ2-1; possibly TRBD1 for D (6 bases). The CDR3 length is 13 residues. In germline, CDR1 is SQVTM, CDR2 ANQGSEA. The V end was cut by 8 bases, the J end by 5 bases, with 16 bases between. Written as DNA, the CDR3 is TGCAGCACTACAGGGAAGGCGGACAATGAGCAGTTCTTC. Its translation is CSTTGKADNEQFF.

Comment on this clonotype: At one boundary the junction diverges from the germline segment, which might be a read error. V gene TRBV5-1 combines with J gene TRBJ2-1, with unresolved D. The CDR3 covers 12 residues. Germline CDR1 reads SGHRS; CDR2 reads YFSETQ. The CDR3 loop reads CASSFDGNEQFF. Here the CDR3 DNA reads TGTGCCAGCAGCTTTGATGGAAATGAGCAGTTCTTC.

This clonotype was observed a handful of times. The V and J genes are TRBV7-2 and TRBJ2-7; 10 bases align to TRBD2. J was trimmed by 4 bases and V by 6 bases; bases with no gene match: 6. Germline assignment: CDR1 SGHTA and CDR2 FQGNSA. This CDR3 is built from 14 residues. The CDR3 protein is CASRKPSGGYEQYF. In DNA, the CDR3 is TGTGCCAGCAGAAAGCCTAGCGGGGGATACGAGCAGTACTTC. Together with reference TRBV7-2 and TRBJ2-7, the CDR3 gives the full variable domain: GAGVSQSPSNKVTEKGKDVELRCDPISGHTALYWYRQSLGQGLEFLIYFQGNSAPDKSGLPSDRFSAERTGGSVSTLTIQRTQQEDSAVYLCASRKPSGGYEQYFGPGTRLTVT.

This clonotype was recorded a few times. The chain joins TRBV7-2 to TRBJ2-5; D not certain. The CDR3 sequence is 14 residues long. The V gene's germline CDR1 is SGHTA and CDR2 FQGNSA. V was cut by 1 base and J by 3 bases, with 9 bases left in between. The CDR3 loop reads CASSLVTQEETQYF. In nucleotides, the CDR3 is TGTGCCAGCAGCTTAGTGACGCAGGAAGAGACCCAGTACTTC.

CDR3 sequence reads: CSASSVLNTGELFF. CDR3 nucleotides: TGCAGTGCTAGTAGTGTCCTAAACACCGGGGAGCTGTTTTTT. The V call is TRBV20-1, the J call TRBJ2-2; D gene ambiguous. There are 14 residues in the CDR3. Germline V gene lookup returns CDR1 DFQATT and CDR2 SNEGSKA (reference sequence). The V end was cut by 3 bases, the J end by 2 bases, with 10 bases between.

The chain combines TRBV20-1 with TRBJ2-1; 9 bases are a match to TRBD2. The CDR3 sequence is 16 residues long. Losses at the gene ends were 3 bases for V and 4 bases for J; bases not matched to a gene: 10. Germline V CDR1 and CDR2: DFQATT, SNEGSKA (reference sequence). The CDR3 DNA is TGCAGTGCTAGGCCCCCCCCCCTAGCGGGATACAATGAGCAGTTCTTC. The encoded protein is CSARPPPLAGYNEQFF.